One and the same sample provided the 11 T cell receptor beta chains below, sequenced in a study of blood T cell repertoires in COVID-19. TCRdb keeps only in-frame clones here, not all; method: immunoSEQ multiplex PCR. This sample has roughly 100,000 clones; roughly 85% occur once, and the top ten carry 3.1%. Sequencing was performed on peripheral blood. These receptors all stem from a middle-aged man in a cohort sampled during active COVID-19.

The chain uses TRBV7-3 and TRBJ2-1; D not certain. CDR3 length: 14 amino acids. V lost 0 bases and J lost 11, with 14 bases in between. CDR1 and CDR2 (germline): SGHTA, FQGTGA. This chain's CDR3 is CASSLTGGLPKQFF. CDR3 DNA: TGTGCCAGCAGCTTAACGGGTGGGCTACCTAAGCAGTTCTTC.

The V call is TRBV9, the J call TRBJ1-3; D remains unclear. The CDR3 is 15 amino acids. Germline assignment: CDR1 SGDLS and CDR2 YYNGEE. Trimming removed 2 bases at V and 4 bases at J, with 13 bases between. The DNA of the CDR3 is TGTGCCAGCAGCGTCGGAGGGAGGGAAGGAAACACCATATATTTT. Translating it yields CASSVGGREGNTIYF. Variable domain in full (rest from reference TRBV9 and TRBJ1-3): DSGVTQTPKHLITATGQRVTLRCSPRSGDLSVYWYQQSLDQGLQFLIQYYNGEERAKGNILERFSAQQFPDLHSELNLSSLELGDSALYFCASSVGGREGNTIYFGEGSWLTVV.

This chain links TRBV6-1 with TRBJ1-4, with 7 bases fitting TRBD1. The CDR3 consists of 14 residues. V dropped 3 bases and J dropped 10; count of bases not matched to a gene: 8. The germline V gene encodes CDR1 MNHNS and CDR2 SASEGT. The CDR3 spells CASSDLEYRGKLFF. DNA for the CDR3: TGTGCCAGCAGTGACCTCGAGTACAGGGGAAAACTGTTTTTT.

V is TRBV5-4 and J is TRBJ1-2, with D possibly TRBD1 on 5 matching bases. The CDR3 consists of 16 residues. Trimming removed 3 bases at V and 7 bases at J, with 22 bases between. Looked up from germline, CDR1 is SGHNT and CDR2 is YYREEE (reference sequence). The CDR3 nucleotides are TGTGCCAGCAGCTCCCCCCAGGACGGACGAAGGGGTGGCTACACCTTC. Protein product: CASSSPQDGRRGGYTF.

The CDR3 loop is CASSTTKEETQYF. In DNA form, the CDR3 reads TGTGCCAGTAGTACTACCAAAGAAGAGACCCAGTACTTC. J is TRBJ2-5 and V is TRBV19; D unclear. The CDR3 is 13 residues long. Germline loops: CDR1 LNHDA, CDR2 SQIVND (reference sequence). The V end lost 4 bases, the J end lost 3 bases, and 9 bases lay between the germline ends.

The CDR3 nucleotides are TGTGCCAGCAGTTACACAGGGGTAGGCACTGAAGCTTTCTTT. Protein product: CASSYTGVGTEAFF. The chain uses TRBV6-6 and TRBJ1-1; 7 bases match TRBD1. CDR3 size: 14 residues. The V gene's germline CDR1 is MNHNY and CDR2 SVGAGI (reference sequence). Losses at the gene ends were 2 bases for V and 4 bases for J; bases not matched to a gene: 4.

The chain joins TRBV11-2 to TRBJ2-5; 8 nucleotides align to TRBD2. There are 14 residues in the CDR3. The germline V gene has CDR1 SGHAT and CDR2 FQNNGV. V shed 6 bases, J shed 3 bases, and the junction held 6 bases outside the gene matches. This CDR3 is CASSRSGSKETQYF. In DNA form, the CDR3 reads TGTGCCAGCAGTAGGAGCGGGAGCAAAGAGACCCAGTACTTC.

The chain couples TRBV7-7 to TRBJ2-5, with D perhaps TRBD1 (6 bases). This CDR3 has 13 amino acids. Trimming took off 3 bases at V and 4 bases at J, with 9 bases between the two ends. Germline assignment: CDR1 SSHAT and CDR2 FNYEAQ (reference sequence). The CDR3 is CASSFTGLETQYF. In DNA, the CDR3 is TGTGCCAGCAGCTTTACAGGGCTAGAGACCCAGTACTTC.

The genes are TRBV2 and TRBJ1-1, with no clear D. The V and J ends lost 9 bases and 5 bases respectively, with 10 bases between them. Germline lookup yields CDR1 SNHLY and CDR2 FYNNEI. CDR3 length equals 11 residues. This CDR3 is CARSLQTEAFF. The CDR3 bases are TGTGCCAGAAGTTTACAGACTGAAGCTTTCTTT.

The chain uses TRBV9 and TRBJ2-1, with D possibly being TRBD2 (7 bases). Germline CDR1 reads SGDLS; CDR2 reads YYNGEE. Trimming shortened V by 0 bases and J by 4 bases, and 11 bases separated the two germline ends. CDR3 length: 15 residues. CDR3 residues: CASSVEGGRYNEQFF. The CDR3 bases are TGTGCCAGCAGCGTAGAGGGGGGGCGATACAATGAGCAGTTCTTC.

CDR3 in DNA: TGCGCCAGCAGCGACGAAGGGACAGGGGGCTTCTATAATTCACCCCTCCACTTT. Its translation: CASSDEGTGGFYNSPLHF. The chain is built from TRBV5-1 and TRBJ1-6, with TRBD1 matching over 12 bases. CDR3 length equals 18 residues. CDR1 and CDR2 (germline): SGHRS, YFSETQ. J gave up 3 bases and V 4 bases, and 8 bases lay outside the gene matches.